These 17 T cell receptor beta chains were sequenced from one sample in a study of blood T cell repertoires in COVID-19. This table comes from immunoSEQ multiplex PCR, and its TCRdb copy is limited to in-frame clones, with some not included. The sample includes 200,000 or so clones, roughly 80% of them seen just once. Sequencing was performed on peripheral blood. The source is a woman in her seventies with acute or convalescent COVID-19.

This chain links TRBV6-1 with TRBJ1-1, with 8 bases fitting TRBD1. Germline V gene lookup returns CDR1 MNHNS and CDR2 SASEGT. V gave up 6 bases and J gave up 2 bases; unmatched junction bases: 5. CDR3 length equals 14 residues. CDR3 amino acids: CASSRQGTNTEAFF. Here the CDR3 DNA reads TGTGCCAGCAGCCGACAGGGGACTAACACTGAAGCTTTCTTT.

CDR3 nucleotide sequence: TGTGCCAGCGGATGGGGGGGGCCCGCCTCGTACGAGCAGTACTTC. Encoded protein: CASGWGGPASYEQYF. The rearrangement joins TRBV27 to TRBJ2-7, with D possibly being TRBD2 (7 bases). This CDR3 has 15 amino acids. Between the trimmed V and J ends, which lost 8 bases and 4 bases, there was a span of 21 bases. Germline V gives CDR1 MNHEY, CDR2 SMNVEV (reference sequence).

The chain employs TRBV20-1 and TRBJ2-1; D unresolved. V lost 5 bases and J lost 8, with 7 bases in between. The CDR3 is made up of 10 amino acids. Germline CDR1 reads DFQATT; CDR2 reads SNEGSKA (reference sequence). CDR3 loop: CSAGRYEQFF. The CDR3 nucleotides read TGCAGTGCTGGGCGTTATGAGCAGTTCTTC.

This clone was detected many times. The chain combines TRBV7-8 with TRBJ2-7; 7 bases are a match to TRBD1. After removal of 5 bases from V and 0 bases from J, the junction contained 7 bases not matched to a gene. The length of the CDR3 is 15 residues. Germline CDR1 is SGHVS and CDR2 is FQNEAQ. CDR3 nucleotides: TGTGCCAGCAGCGCCCTGGGACAGAACTCCTACGAGCAGTACTTC. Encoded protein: CASSALGQNSYEQYF.

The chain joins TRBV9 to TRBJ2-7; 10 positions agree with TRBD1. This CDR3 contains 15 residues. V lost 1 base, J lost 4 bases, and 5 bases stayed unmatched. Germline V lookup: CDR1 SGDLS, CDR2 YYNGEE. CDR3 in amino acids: CASSVWDRGTYEQYF. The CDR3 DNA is TGTGCCAGCAGCGTATGGGACAGGGGTACTTACGAGCAGTACTTC.

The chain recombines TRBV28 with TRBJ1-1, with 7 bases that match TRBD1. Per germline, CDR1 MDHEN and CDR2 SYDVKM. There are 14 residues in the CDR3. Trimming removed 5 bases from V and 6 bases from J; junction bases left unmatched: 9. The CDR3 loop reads CASSISGTVSEAFF. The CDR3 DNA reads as TGTGCCAGCAGTATCTCCGGGACAGTCTCTGAAGCTTTCTTT.

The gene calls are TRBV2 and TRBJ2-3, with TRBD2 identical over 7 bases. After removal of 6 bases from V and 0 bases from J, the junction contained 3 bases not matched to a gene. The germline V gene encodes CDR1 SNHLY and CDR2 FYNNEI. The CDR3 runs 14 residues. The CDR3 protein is CASRLGGSTDTQYF. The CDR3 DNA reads TGTGCCAGCAGATTGGGAGGGAGCACAGATACGCAGTATTTT.

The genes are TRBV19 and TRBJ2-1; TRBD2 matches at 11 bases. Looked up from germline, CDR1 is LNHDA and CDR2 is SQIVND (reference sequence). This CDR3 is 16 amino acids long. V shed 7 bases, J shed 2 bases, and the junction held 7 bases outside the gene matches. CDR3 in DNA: TGTGCCAGTACCTCCATAGCGGGAGGGGCCTACAATGAGCAGTTCTTC. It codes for CASTSIAGGAYNEQFF.

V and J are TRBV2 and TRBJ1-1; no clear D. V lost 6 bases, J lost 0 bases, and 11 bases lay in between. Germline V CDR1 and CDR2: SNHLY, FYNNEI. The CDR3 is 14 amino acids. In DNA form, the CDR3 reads TGTGCCAGCAGAAAGTATGACTTGAACACTGAAGCTTTCTTT. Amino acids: CASRKYDLNTEAFF.

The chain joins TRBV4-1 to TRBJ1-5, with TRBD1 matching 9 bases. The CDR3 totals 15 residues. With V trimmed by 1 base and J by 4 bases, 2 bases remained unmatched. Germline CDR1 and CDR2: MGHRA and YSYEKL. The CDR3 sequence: CASSQVGTGNQPQHF. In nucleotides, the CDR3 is TGCGCCAGCAGCCAAGTAGGGACAGGGAATCAGCCCCAGCATTTT.

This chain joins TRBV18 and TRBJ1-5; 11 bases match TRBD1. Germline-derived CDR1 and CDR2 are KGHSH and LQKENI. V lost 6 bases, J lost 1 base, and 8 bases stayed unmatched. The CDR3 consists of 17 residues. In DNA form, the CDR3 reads TGTGCCAGCTCCGCCGGGGACAGGGGGGGCAGCAATCAGCCCCAGCATTTT. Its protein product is CASSAGDRGGSNQPQHF.

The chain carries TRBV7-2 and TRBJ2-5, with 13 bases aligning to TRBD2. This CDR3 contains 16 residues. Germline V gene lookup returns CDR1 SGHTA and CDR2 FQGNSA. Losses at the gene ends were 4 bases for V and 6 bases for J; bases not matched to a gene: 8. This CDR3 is CASSSRGTSGNKTQYF. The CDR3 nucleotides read TGTGCCAGCAGCTCCCGGGGGACTAGCGGGAATAAGACCCAGTACTTC.

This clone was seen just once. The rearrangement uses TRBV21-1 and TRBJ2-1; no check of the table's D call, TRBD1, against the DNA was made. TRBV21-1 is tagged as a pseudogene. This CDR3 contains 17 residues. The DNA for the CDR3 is TGTGCCAGCAGCAAAGGGAACCCGGGACAGGCCTACAATGAGCAGTTCTTC. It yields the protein CASSKGNPGQAYNEQFF.

The CDR3 nucleotides read TGTGCCAGCAGTTTAATTGCCCCCGGACAGGGGTATTCCTACGAGCAGTACTTC. Its protein is CASSLIAPGQGYSYEQYF. V is TRBV27 and J is TRBJ2-7; 9 nucleotides align to TRBD1. The CDR3 length is 18 residues. V was clipped by 2 bases and J by 1 base; unmatched bases: 12. CDR1 is MNHEY and CDR2 is SMNVEV in the germline V gene (reference sequence).

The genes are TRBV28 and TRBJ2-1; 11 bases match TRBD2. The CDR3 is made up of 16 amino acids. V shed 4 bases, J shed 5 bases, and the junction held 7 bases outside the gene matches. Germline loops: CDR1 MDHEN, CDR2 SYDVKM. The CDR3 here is CASSSPGTSGHNEQFF. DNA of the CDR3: TGTGCCAGCAGTTCTCCCGGGACTAGCGGACACAATGAGCAGTTCTTC.

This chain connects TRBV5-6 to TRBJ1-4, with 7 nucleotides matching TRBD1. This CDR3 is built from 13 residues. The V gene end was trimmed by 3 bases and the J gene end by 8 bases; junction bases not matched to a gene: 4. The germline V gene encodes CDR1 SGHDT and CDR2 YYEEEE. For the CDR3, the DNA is TGTGCCAGCAGCTACGCGGACAGGGAAAAACTGTTTTTT. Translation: CASSYADREKLFF.

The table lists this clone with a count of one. CDR3 sequence: CASSFEGVNEQFF. The CDR3 nucleotides read TGTGCCAGCAGCTTTGAAGGGGTGAATGAGCAGTTCTTC. V usage is TRBV5-6 and J usage is TRBJ2-1; D is perhaps TRBD1 (5 bases). The CDR3 contains 13 residues. Trimming pared 2 bases from V and 7 bases from J, leaving 10 bases between. Per the germline V gene, CDR1 is SGHDT and CDR2 is YYEEEE. Based on the CDR3 plus reference TRBV5-6 and TRBJ2-1, the full variable domain is DAGVTQSPTHLIKTRGQQVTLRCSPKSGHDTVSWYQQALGQGPQFIFQYYEEEERQRGNFPDRFSGHQFPNYSSELNVNALLLGDSALYLCASSFEGVNEQFFGPGTRLTVL.